The 8 T cell receptor beta chains in this list originate from one sample, sequenced in a study of cytomegalovirus exposure and HLA in healthy donors. TCRdb keeps only in-frame clones here, not all; method: immunoSEQ multiplex PCR. This table has 180,000 or so clones, roughly 86% appearing once. The sample comprised PBMCs. The receptors here all came from a man aged 25 to 45 in good health and CMV-seropositive.

The chain links TRBV6-1 to TRBJ1-5, with 9 bases matching TRBD1. The junction had 10 bases not matched to a gene; V was cut back by 8 bases and J by 5 bases. CDR1 is MNHNS, CDR2 SASEGT, per germline. The CDR3 is 15 amino acids. The DNA of the CDR3 is TGTGCCAGCGCAAGGGGACAGGGCTATTATCAGCCCCAGCATTTT. As protein: CASARGQGYYQPQHF.

This chain links TRBV15 with TRBJ1-6; no clear D. V gave up 3 bases and J gave up 7 bases, with 13 bases separating them. This CDR3 comprises 15 residues. Germline lookup yields CDR1 LNHNV and CDR2 YYDKDF (reference sequence). The CDR3 coding sequence is TGTGCCACCAGCAGTGCTTTTACAGCCAATTCACCCCTCCACTTT. Translation gives CATSSAFTANSPLHF.

The V and J genes are TRBV11-3 and TRBJ2-7; no clear D. Trimming pared 1 base from V and 6 bases from J, leaving 13 bases between. The CDR3 has 14 amino acids. Per germline, CDR1 SGHNT and CDR2 YENEEA. CDR3 nucleotide sequence: TGTGCCAGCAGCTTAGGTACCCTTCTCGGCGAGCAGTACTTC. Its translation is CASSLGTLLGEQYF.

This chain connects TRBV2 to TRBJ1-5; tentative D call: TRBD1 (6 bases). Trimming shortened V by 6 bases and J by 7 bases, and 13 bases separated the two germline ends. This CDR3 is 13 amino acids long. The V gene's germline CDR1 is SNHLY and CDR2 FYNNEI. Here the CDR3 DNA reads TGTGCCAGCAGCGAAACAGGGAAACAGCCCCAGCATTTT. Amino acids: CASSETGKQPQHF.

This chain connects TRBV7-2 to TRBJ2-7, with 10 bases that match TRBD2. V was clipped by 5 bases and J by 5 bases; unmatched bases: 3. CDR1 is SGHTA, CDR2 FQGNSA, per germline. This CDR3 is built from 13 residues. The CDR3 DNA reads TGTGCCAGCAGCGTAACTAGCGGGGACGAGCAGTACTTC. As protein: CASSVTSGDEQYF. The full variable domain, rest sourced from reference TRBV7-2 and TRBJ2-7, is GAGVSQSPSNKVTEKGKDVELRCDPISGHTALYWYRQSLGQGLEFLIYFQGNSAPDKSGLPSDRFSAERTGGSVSTLTIQRTQQEDSAVYLCASSVTSGDEQYFGPGTRLTVT.

V is TRBV6-1 and J is TRBJ1-1; D gene ambiguous. CDR1 and CDR2 (germline): MNHNS, SASEGT. Trimming pared 3 bases from V and 1 base from J, leaving 12 bases between. The CDR3 is 15 amino acids. CDR3 amino acids: CASSDRGMGNTEAFF. In nucleotides, the CDR3 is TGTGCCAGCAGTGACCGGGGAATGGGGAACACTGAAGCTTTCTTT.

The V and J genes are TRBV23-1 and TRBJ2-7; 7 nucleotides align to TRBD1. TRBV23-1 is marked as an open reading frame, function uncertain. The V and J ends lost 6 bases and 5 bases, in that order; junction bases with no gene match: 13. The CDR3 is 15 amino acids. CDR3 bases: TGCGCCAGCAGAATCGAAAGGACAGGTTCGAACGAGCAGTACTTC. It translates to CASRIERTGSNEQYF.

This chain uses TRBV15 with TRBJ1-1; D ambiguous. V shed 0 bases and J shed 10 bases, with 18 bases lying between them. The germline V gene has CDR1 LNHNV and CDR2 YYDKDF (reference sequence). The CDR3 extends over 15 amino acids. The CDR3 coding sequence is TGTGCCACCAGCAGAGATAGATTCGCAGGAGGAAGAGCTTTCTTT. This translates into CATSRDRFAGGRAFF. The full variable domain, with the rest looked up from reference TRBV15 and TRBJ1-1, is DAMVIQNPRYQVTQFGKPVTLSCSQTLNHNVMYWYQQKSSQAPKLLFHYYDKDFNNEADTPDNFQSRRPNTSFCFLDIRSPGLGDTAMYLCATSRDRFAGGRAFFGQGTRLTVV.